These 26 T cell receptor beta chains were sequenced from one sample in a study of Ad26.COV2.S vaccination and SARS-CoV-2 variants. Documented treatment: approximately 18 received Ad26.COV2.S at low or high dose, single or two shots; roughly five received placebo; per-sample allocation not given. Each sample was drawn 63 days after the first injection (of vaccine or placebo). Libraries were prepared by immunoSEQ multiplex PCR; TCRdb keeps only in-frame clonotypes and omits some of them. The data hold roughly 300,000 clones, with roughly 89% observed a single time. The starting material was peripheral blood, obtained in a trial of Ad26.COV2.S vaccine versus placebo. These receptors all come from a person aged 18-65 years who received the Ad26.COV2.S COVID-19 vaccine or a placebo.

The V gene is TRBV19, the J gene TRBJ1-5, with 9 nucleotides matching TRBD1. Germline trimming cut 4 bases from V and 2 bases from J; bases unmatched to any gene: 9. CDR3 length: 17 residues. CDR1 and CDR2 (germline): LNHDA, SQIVND (reference sequence). Here the CDR3 reads CASSKSSGTGRNQPQHF. DNA for the CDR3: TGTGCCAGTAGTAAGTCATCCGGGACAGGGCGCAATCAGCCCCAGCATTTT.

This sequence joins TRBV19 and TRBJ2-3; 9 nucleotides line up with TRBD1. The germline V gene encodes CDR1 LNHDA and CDR2 SQIVND (reference sequence). There are 14 residues in the CDR3. With 4 bases clipped from V and 6 bases from J, the junction kept 5 bases outside the gene matches. DNA for the CDR3: TGTGCCAGTAGTACACAGGGGGCTCGGGATACGCAGTATTTT. Translated: CASSTQGARDTQYF.

This clone has just a few counts. This chain joins TRBV29-1 and TRBJ2-6; D is ambiguous. Germline CDR1 is SQVTM and CDR2 is ANQGSEA. The V end was cut by 5 bases, the J end by 0 bases, with 17 bases between. This CDR3 has 17 amino acids. DNA for the CDR3: TGCAGCGTTTTGAGTCGTCAGAGGAGCTCTGGGGCCAACGTCCTGACTTTC. This encodes CSVLSRQRSSGANVLTF.

DNA for the CDR3: TGTGCCAGCAGTCTGACAGGGGCTAATGAAAAACTGTTTTTT. Protein sequence: CASSLTGANEKLFF. The rearrangement uses TRBV6-5 and TRBJ1-4; 8 bases match TRBD1. V shed 5 bases, J shed 3 bases, and the junction held 2 bases outside the gene matches. CDR1 and CDR2 (germline): MNHEY, SVGAGI. CDR3 length equals 14 residues.

This rearrangement joins TRBV12-3 or TRBV12-4 to TRBJ2-1, with TRBD2 matching 8 bases. The CDR3 is 13 amino acids. J lost 7 bases, V lost 1 base, and 0 bases had no gene match. The CDR3: CASSLVAGNEQFF. CDR3 sequence (DNA): TGTGCCAGCAGTTTAGTAGCGGGAAATGAGCAGTTCTTC.

This clone was found once. The chain links TRBV3-1 (or the pseudogene TRBV3-2) to TRBJ1-1; 7 bases are shared with TRBD1. Losses at the gene ends were 4 bases for V and 2 bases for J; bases not matched to a gene: 4. The CDR3 covers 14 residues. Germline V gives CDR1 LGHDT, CDR2 YNNKEL (reference sequence). CDR3 nucleotides: TGTGCCAGCAGCCGGGACAGCGGTAACACTGAAGCTTTCTTT. This encodes CASSRDSGNTEAFF.

The chain couples TRBV24-1 to TRBJ1-5, with D uncertain. This CDR3 comprises 13 residues. Per germline, CDR1 KGHDR and CDR2 SFDVKD. Trimming took 5 bases from V and 2 from J, leaving 6 bases between them. The CDR3 protein is CATSGGGNQPQHF. CDR3 DNA sequence: TGTGCCACCAGTGGTGGGGGCAATCAGCCCCAGCATTTT.

A single count supports this clone. The V gene is TRBV20-1, the J gene TRBJ2-7; 7 nucleotides match TRBD2. J lost 3 bases, V lost 3 bases, and 2 bases had no gene match. The CDR3 is made up of 12 amino acids. Per germline, CDR1 DFQATT and CDR2 SNEGSKA (reference sequence). CDR3 nucleotides: TGCAGTGCTAGTCTAGCGGACTACGAGCAGTACTTC. Protein sequence: CSASLADYEQYF.

The chain carries TRBV11-2 and TRBJ2-3, with 8 bases aligning to TRBD2. The CDR3 sequence is 16 residues long. J lost 2 bases, V lost 5 bases, and 9 bases had no gene match. Germline V gene data show CDR1 as SGHAT and CDR2 as FQNNGV. Written as DNA, the CDR3 is TGTGCCAGCAGCGCGCGCCGGACTAGCCCCACAGATACGCAGTATTTT. It translates to CASSARRTSPTDTQYF.

The chain recombines TRBV6-1 with TRBJ2-1, with 7 positions matching TRBD2. Trimming removed 2 bases from V and 1 base from J; junction bases left unmatched: 2. Germline lookup yields CDR1 MNHNS and CDR2 SASEGT. This CDR3 is 15 amino acids long. The CDR3 region has the DNA TGTGCCAGCAGTGAATGGGGAGGGTCCTACAATGAGCAGTTCTTC. Translating it yields CASSEWGGSYNEQFF.

This clone was detected only a few times. The V call is TRBV2, the J call TRBJ1-5, with D uncertain. The CDR3 has 15 amino acids. Germline V CDR1 and CDR2: SNHLY, FYNNEI. V lost 0 bases and J 9 bases, leaving 15 bases between the germline ends. In DNA, the CDR3 is TGTGCCAGCAGTGAAGCGGGGTCAGGCTATTCGCCCCAGCATTTT. This translates into CASSEAGSGYSPQHF.

The chain joins TRBV21-1 to TRBJ1-3; TRBD1, as called in the table, went unchecked against the DNA. TRBV21-1 is listed as a pseudogene. The CDR3 extends over 18 amino acids. The CDR3 protein is CARGPVEGADYQGNTIYF. As DNA, the CDR3 is TGTGCCAGGGGCCCTGTAGAGGGGGCGGACTATCAGGGAAACACCATATATTTT.

V and J are TRBV5-1 and TRBJ1-6; D uncertain. Trimming left V 0 bases short and J 5 bases short, with 6 bases between. There are 14 residues in the CDR3. Looked up from germline, CDR1 is SGHRS and CDR2 is YFSETQ. The DNA for the CDR3 is TGCGCCAGCAGCTTGGGACACAATAATTCACCCCTCCACTTT. Residues: CASSLGHNNSPLHF.

This chain links TRBV13 with TRBJ2-1, with D possibly matching TRBD1 (7 bases). CDR1 is PRHDT and CDR2 is FYEKMQ in the germline V gene (reference sequence). The CDR3 is 15 amino acids. V lost 1 base and J lost 4, with 11 bases in between. The CDR3 sequence is CASSLEAGGYNEQFF. For the CDR3, the DNA is TGTGCCAGCAGCTTAGAGGCAGGGGGGTACAATGAGCAGTTCTTC.

The rearrangement joins TRBV5-1 to TRBJ1-1, with 9 bases matching TRBD1. Trimming cost V 3 bases and J 3 bases; bases outside gene matches: 6. This CDR3 is 15 amino acids long. Germline CDR1 reads SGHRS; CDR2 reads YFSETQ. CDR3 bases: TGCGCCAGCAGCTCCGGGACAGGGACCTACACTGAAGCTTTCTTT. Its translation is CASSSGTGTYTEAFF. The full variable domain, in which reference TRBV5-1 and TRBJ1-1 provide the parts outside the CDR3, is KAGVTQTPRYLIKTRGQQVTLSCSPISGHRSVSWYQQTPGQGLQFLFEYFSETQRNKGNFPGRFSGRQFSNSRSEMNVSTLELGDSALYLCASSSGTGTYTEAFFGQGTRLTVV.

The gene calls are TRBV5-1 and TRBJ1-1; D perhaps matches TRBD1 (5 bases). The CDR3 has 15 amino acids. V dropped 4 bases and J dropped 0 bases, with 13 bases sitting between them. Germline loops: CDR1 SGHRS, CDR2 YFSETQ. The CDR3 DNA reads TGCGCCAGCAGCCTACAGGTTCGGATGAACACTGAAGCTTTCTTT. Its translation: CASSLQVRMNTEAFF.

The chain has TRBV5-1 and TRBJ2-1, with D possibly being TRBD1 (5 bases). Trimming took 4 bases from V and 8 from J, leaving 13 bases between them. From germline, CDR1 is SGHRS and CDR2 YFSETQ. CDR3 length equals 13 residues. CDR3 sequence (DNA): TGCGCCAGCAGCGGTACCCAGGGCGATGAGCAGTTCTTC. Its protein is CASSGTQGDEQFF.

Only one count was recorded for this clone. The chain has TRBV12-2 and TRBJ1-5. TRBV12-2 constitutes a pseudogene. The CDR3 length is 15 residues. DNA for the CDR3: TGTGCAAGTCGCTTAGGGTATGGGAACGGCCAGCCCCAGCATTTT. This sequence encodes CASRLGYGNGQPQHF.

This sequence joins TRBV6-2 or TRBV6-3 and TRBJ1-5, with 9 bases aligning to TRBD1. The junction had 20 bases not matched to a gene; V was cut back by 2 bases and J by 3 bases. The CDR3 loop spans 21 amino acids. The germline gives CDR1 MNHEY, CDR2 SVGEGT. The CDR3 protein is CASSYRHPGQGRLDINQPQHF. CDR3 in DNA: TGTGCCAGCAGTTACCGCCATCCGGGACAGGGAAGACTAGATATCAATCAGCCCCAGCATTTT.

The chain recombines TRBV9 with TRBJ2-3; TRBD2 might be the D (5 bases). This CDR3 is built from 14 residues. Germline CDR1 reads SGDLS; CDR2 reads YYNGEE. The ends were cut back, 3 bases at V and 2 bases at J, with 10 bases in the middle. CDR3 coding DNA: TGTGCCAGCAGCGCCGGACTTATCACAGATACGCAGTATTTT. Protein product: CASSAGLITDTQYF.

The genes are TRBV30 and TRBJ2-1; D gene unclear. This CDR3 is 12 amino acids long. Deletions cut 0 bases from V and 9 bases from J, with 9 bases between. The germline gives CDR1 GTSNPN, CDR2 SVGIG (reference sequence). In DNA, the CDR3 is TGTGCCTGGAGTGTGCTAGGTACTGAGCAGTTCTTC. As protein: CAWSVLGTEQFF.

This rearrangement joins TRBV14 to TRBJ2-7; 12 bases map to TRBD1. The CDR3 has 15 residues. V shed 1 base, J shed 6 bases, and the junction held 4 bases outside the gene matches. The germline gives CDR1 SGHDN, CDR2 FVKESK. CDR3 nucleotides: TGTGCCAGCAGCCAAGCCGGGACAGGGGGCTTCGAGCAGTACTTC. Its translation is CASSQAGTGGFEQYF.

This clone was found once. The rearrangement joins TRBV5-1 to TRBJ2-2; 7 nucleotides match TRBD1. The germline V gene encodes CDR1 SGHRS and CDR2 YFSETQ. Trimming at V came to 1 base and at J to 8 bases, leaving 11 bases not matched to a gene. The CDR3 loop spans 16 amino acids. CDR3 sequence: CASSLTRTGARGELFF. The CDR3, as DNA: TGCGCCAGCAGCTTGACACGGACAGGAGCTAGGGGGGAGCTGTTTTTT.

The V gene is TRBV18, the J gene TRBJ2-5; TRBD1 might be the D (6 bases). The ends were cut back, 5 bases at V and 1 base at J, with 11 bases in the middle. This CDR3 spans 14 amino acids. Germline lookup yields CDR1 KGHSH and CDR2 LQKENI. The CDR3 DNA reads TGTGCCAGCTCAGATTGGACAGTCCAAGAGACCCAGTACTTC. Encoded protein: CASSDWTVQETQYF.

The V gene is TRBV7-2, the J gene TRBJ2-2, with D hard to call. The CDR3 totals 14 residues. The germline gives CDR1 SGHTA, CDR2 FQGNSA. Trimming pared 0 bases from V and 7 bases from J, leaving 9 bases between. CDR3 DNA: TGTGCCAGCAGCTTAGCGCTCGATGGCGGGGAGCTGTTTTTT. The encoded protein is CASSLALDGGELFF.

The J gene is TRBJ1-6, the V gene TRBV5-6; weak D call: TRBD1 (6 bases). Germline V CDR1 and CDR2: SGHDT, YYEEEE. V lost 1 base to trimming and J lost 2 bases, with 10 bases between them. CDR3 length equals 16 residues. CDR3 amino acids: CASSLTGAPYNSPLHF. The DNA for the CDR3 is TGTGCCAGCAGCTTGACGGGGGCTCCCTATAATTCACCCCTCCACTTT. Looking up the rest from reference TRBV5-6 and TRBJ1-6 gives the full variable domain: DAGVTQSPTHLIKTRGQQVTLRCSPKSGHDTVSWYQQALGQGPQFIFQYYEEEERQRGNFPDRFSGHQFPNYSSELNVNALLLGDSALYLCASSLTGAPYNSPLHFGNGTRLTVT.